These 27 T cell receptor beta chains were all obtained from the same sample, sequenced in a study of cytomegalovirus exposure and HLA in healthy donors. 13 Jbeta primers and 60 Vbeta primers were used for the PCR. Data came from immunoSEQ multiplex PCR; TCRdb stores just in-frame clones and leaves some out. The table lists 150,000 to 200,000 clones. The sequenced sample was PBMCs. These receptors came from a man aged 25-40 years in good health and CMV-seronegative.

Notes on this clone: A junction boundary mismatches the germline segment, possibly from a read error. V and J are TRBV25-1 and TRBJ2-5, with 12 bases lining up with TRBD2. The germline CDR1 and CDR2 sequences are MGHDK and SYGVNS. This CDR3 is 16 amino acids long. Written as DNA, the CDR3 is TGTGCCGGCAGCCCCGGGACTAGCGGGCCCCAAGAGACCCAGTACTTC. This sequence encodes CAGSPGTSGPQETQYF.

The chain uses TRBV7-2 and TRBJ2-2, with D perhaps TRBD2 (6 bases). V lost 7 bases, J lost 2 bases, and 11 bases lay in between. This CDR3 has 14 residues. The germline CDR1 and CDR2 sequences are SGHTA and FQGNSA. CDR3 bases: TGTGCCAGCACAAAGGGACTCAACACCGGGGAGCTGTTTTTT. The encoded protein is CASTKGLNTGELFF. The complete variable domain, with remaining parts taken from reference TRBV7-2 and TRBJ2-2, reads GAGVSQSPSNKVTEKGKDVELRCDPISGHTALYWYRQSLGQGLEFLIYFQGNSAPDKSGLPSDRFSAERTGGSVSTLTIQRTQQEDSAVYLCASTKGLNTGELFFGEGSRLTVL.

The V call is TRBV2, the J call TRBJ1-5, with 7 bases aligning to TRBD1. Germline CDR1 and CDR2: SNHLY and FYNNEI. V gave up 8 bases and J gave up 4 bases; unmatched junction bases: 5. CDR3 size: 13 residues. The CDR3 loop is CASVGQVNQPQHF. The DNA of the CDR3 is TGTGCCAGCGTCGGACAGGTTAATCAGCCCCAGCATTTT.

The rearrangement links TRBV11-3 to TRBJ2-3, with 10 bases lining up with TRBD2. V lost 4 bases and J lost 4; bases outside the gene matches: 11. Looked up from germline, CDR1 is SGHNT and CDR2 is YENEEA. This CDR3 is built from 17 residues. CDR3 residues: CASSSLTAGGPSDTQYF. The CDR3 region has the DNA TGTGCCAGCAGCTCCCTGACAGCGGGAGGGCCTTCAGATACGCAGTATTTT.

CDR3 DNA: TGTGCCAGTAGTATTAGCTCTAGCATGAGGGTCCACGAGCAGTACTTC. Amino acid sequence: CASSISSSMRVHEQYF. The V and J genes are TRBV19 and TRBJ2-7; maybe TRBD2 (5 bases). The CDR3 has 16 amino acids. The germline gives CDR1 LNHDA, CDR2 SQIVND (reference sequence). The V and J ends lost 3 bases and 5 bases respectively, with 20 bases between them.

The V call is TRBV5-1, the J call TRBJ1-4, with 8 bases matching TRBD1. The CDR3 sequence is 16 residues long. The germline gives CDR1 SGHRS, CDR2 YFSETQ. V gave up 1 base and J gave up 7 bases; unmatched junction bases: 9. The CDR3 nucleotides are TGCGCCAGCAGCTTGCCAGGGGGCGACGTAGGTGAAAAACTGTTTTTT. Translation: CASSLPGGDVGEKLFF.

V usage is TRBV4-2 and J usage is TRBJ1-2; 9 nucleotides match TRBD1. The CDR3 spans 17 residues. Trimming at V came to 4 bases and at J to 0 bases, leaving 9 bases not matched to a gene. Germline V gives CDR1 LGHNA, CDR2 YNFKEQ. CDR3 DNA sequence: TGTGCCAGCAGCCCTATCGTTGGGACAGGGTCTAACTATGGCTACACCTTC. Amino acids: CASSPIVGTGSNYGYTF.

This chain connects TRBV6-5 to TRBJ2-7; 7 bases fit TRBD1. V lost 9 bases and J lost 0; bases outside the gene matches: 11. The CDR3 is made up of 15 amino acids. CDR1 and CDR2 from the germline V gene are MNHEY and SVGAGI. CDR3: CASALTDRPSYEQYF. Written as DNA, the CDR3 is TGTGCCAGTGCCTTAACGGACAGGCCCTCCTACGAGCAGTACTTC.

Regarding this clone: The sample holds other DNA sequences that translate to the same CDR3. This chain joins TRBV4-1 and TRBJ2-1, with D unresolved. The CDR3 spans 14 residues. Per the germline V gene, CDR1 is MGHRA and CDR2 is YSYEKL. Trimming shortened V by 1 base and J by 6 bases, and 10 bases separated the two germline ends. The CDR3 protein is CASSQGSEFNEQFF. The CDR3 DNA sequence: TGCGCCAGCAGCCAAGGGAGTGAATTCAATGAGCAGTTCTTC.

The J gene is TRBJ1-2, the V gene TRBV5-1, with TRBD1 matching 8 bases. CDR3 length: 14 residues. Germline V gene sequence: CDR1 SGHRS, CDR2 YFSETQ. With V trimmed by 4 bases and J by 3 bases, 5 bases remained unmatched. CDR3 nucleotides: TGCGCCAGCAGCCGGGGACAGGCAGACTATGGCTACACCTTC. Its translation is CASSRGQADYGYTF.

The rearrangement links TRBV2 to TRBJ1-1; 7 bases are a match to TRBD1. V lost 10 bases, J lost 8 bases, and 4 bases stayed unmatched. CDR1 is SNHLY and CDR2 is FYNNEI in the germline V gene. CDR3 length: 10 residues. CDR3 sequence (DNA): TGTGCCACCCAGGGGGTGGAAGCTTTCTTT. Translating gives CATQGVEAFF.

The chain combines TRBV27 with TRBJ1-5; D unclear. Trimming removed 2 bases from V and 3 bases from J, with 5 bases in between. The V gene's germline CDR1 is MNHEY and CDR2 SMNVEV (reference sequence). The CDR3 sequence is 13 residues long. CDR3 amino acids: CASSLRVNQPQHF. The CDR3 DNA reads TGTGCCAGCAGTTTAAGAGTCAATCAGCCCCAGCATTTT.

The rearrangement joins TRBV7-9 to TRBJ2-5, with D possibly being TRBD1 (6 bases). The V gene's germline CDR1 is SEHNR and CDR2 FQNEAQ (reference sequence). Trimming shortened V by 1 base and J by 5 bases, and 14 bases separated the two germline ends. This CDR3 is 15 amino acids long. DNA of the CDR3: TGTGCCAGCAGCTTAGGAGACCACAGGGTGGAGACCCAGTACTTC. Translation: CASSLGDHRVETQYF.

The chain combines TRBV19 with TRBJ2-1, with 7 bases aligning to TRBD2. Looked up from germline, CDR1 is LNHDA and CDR2 is SQIVND (reference sequence). This CDR3 contains 16 residues. Losses at the gene ends were 0 bases for V and 4 bases for J; bases not matched to a gene: 6. The CDR3 DNA sequence: TGTGCCAGTAGTATAGAGGGACTATTGGGATACAATGAGCAGTTCTTC. This gives the protein CASSIEGLLGYNEQFF.

The chain employs TRBV19 and TRBJ1-5; TRBD1 agrees at 7 bases. The CDR3 loop spans 17 amino acids. Germline assignment: CDR1 LNHDA and CDR2 SQIVND (reference sequence). The J segment lost 0 bases and the V segment lost 2 bases, leaving 7 bases of the junction unmatched. The CDR3 is CASSIRGQLYSNQPQHF. The CDR3 nucleotides read TGTGCCAGTAGTATACGGGGACAGTTGTATAGCAATCAGCCCCAGCATTTT. Complete variable domain (other parts from reference TRBV19 and TRBJ1-5): DGGITQSPKYLFRKEGQNVTLSCEQNLNHDAMYWYRQDPGQGLRLIYYSQIVNDFQKGDIAEGYSVSREKKESFPLTVTSAQKNPTAFYLCASSIRGQLYSNQPQHFGDGTRLSIL.

V gene TRBV7-2 combines with J gene TRBJ2-3; 7 nucleotides match TRBD2. Germline-derived CDR1 and CDR2 are SGHTA and FQGNSA. J lost 3 bases, V lost 6 bases, and 6 bases had no gene match. The CDR3 length is 14 residues. CDR3 DNA sequence: TGTGCCAGCAGGGCTTGGGGGGGGACAGATACGCAGTATTTT. This encodes CASRAWGGTDTQYF.

DNA of the CDR3: TGTGCCAGCATTTACAGGGGGAGGGGGGTCACTGAAGCTTTCTTT. Residues: CASIYRGRGVTEAFF. This chain joins TRBV5-4 and TRBJ1-1, with TRBD1 matching 8 bases. Germline values: CDR1 SGHNT, CDR2 YYREEE (reference sequence). This CDR3 is built from 15 residues. V dropped 6 bases and J dropped 4; count of bases not matched to a gene: 11. Together with reference TRBV5-4 and TRBJ1-1, the CDR3 gives the full variable domain: ETGVTQSPTHLIKTRGQQVTLRCSSQSGHNTVSWYQQALGQGPQFIFQYYREEENGRGNFPPRFSGLQFPNYSSELNVNALELDDSALYLCASIYRGRGVTEAFFGQGTRLTVV.

The chain has TRBV9 and TRBJ2-1, with TRBD2 identical over 14 bases. This CDR3 has 15 residues. V shed 3 bases and J 8 bases; nucleotides not matched to a gene: 4. Germline lookup yields CDR1 SGDLS and CDR2 YYNGEE. Here the CDR3 reads CASSAGTSGSDEQFF. The CDR3 DNA sequence: TGTGCCAGCAGCGCAGGGACTAGCGGGAGTGATGAGCAGTTCTTC.

This rearrangement joins TRBV15 to TRBJ2-7; D is perhaps TRBD2 (5 bases). The CDR3 has 13 amino acids. Trimming left V 7 bases short and J 1 base short, with 11 bases between. From germline, CDR1 is LNHNV and CDR2 YYDKDF (reference sequence). CDR3 amino acids: CATTPGGSYEQYF. The CDR3 bases are TGTGCCACCACCCCCGGCGGGTCCTACGAGCAGTACTTC.

The chain employs TRBV10-3 and TRBJ2-1, with D perhaps matching TRBD2 (6 bases). Germline V gene lookup returns CDR1 ENHRY and CDR2 SYGVKD. The V gene lost 10 bases and the J gene lost 4 bases, with 11 bases spanning the gap. The CDR3 length is 12 residues. DNA for the CDR3: TGTGCCAGTCGGACTACGTACAATGAGCAGTTCTTC. It specifies CASRTTYNEQFF.

DNA of the CDR3: TGCGCCAGCGCGGGACAGGGGACTCAGCCCCAGCATTTT. It codes for CASAGQGTQPQHF. The chain links TRBV10-2 to TRBJ1-5; 10 positions agree with TRBD1. CDR3 length equals 13 residues. V lost 8 bases, J lost 6 bases, and 4 bases stayed unmatched. Per the germline V gene, CDR1 is WSHSY and CDR2 is SAAADI.

The genes are TRBV9 and TRBJ1-2; D perhaps matches TRBD1 (5 bases). Deletions cut 3 bases from V and 4 bases from J, with 10 bases between. This CDR3 comprises 13 residues. Germline loops: CDR1 SGDLS, CDR2 YYNGEE. The CDR3 loop is CASSDGGGYGYTF. CDR3 coding DNA: TGTGCCAGCAGCGACGGGGGAGGCTATGGCTACACCTTC.

V is TRBV5-6 and J is TRBJ1-5; a possible D gene is TRBD1 (5 bases). With 0 bases removed from V and 3 bases from J, the gap between germline ends came to 10 bases. This CDR3 comprises 15 residues. Germline V gene lookup returns CDR1 SGHDT and CDR2 YYEEEE. The CDR3 DNA sequence: TGTGCCAGCAGCTTGGATGGGGGGTACAATCAGCCCCAGCATTTT. It translates to CASSLDGGYNQPQHF.

The gene calls are TRBV2 and TRBJ2-1, with 16 bases aligning to TRBD2. The length of the CDR3 is 19 residues. V was pared by 2 bases and J by 7 bases, with 11 bases of the junction left unmatched. Per germline, CDR1 SNHLY and CDR2 FYNNEI. CDR3 nucleotide sequence: TGTGCCAGCAGTGAAAAGGGACTAGCGGGAGGGCCTAAGGGGAATGAGCAGTTCTTC. Translating gives CASSEKGLAGGPKGNEQFF.

The chain carries TRBV6-5 and TRBJ2-7; perhaps TRBD2 as D (6 bases). There are 14 residues in the CDR3. From germline, CDR1 is MNHEY and CDR2 SVGAGI. The V gene lost 4 bases and the J gene lost 3 bases, with 13 bases spanning the gap. CDR3 residues: CASSFAGFGYEQYF. CDR3 nucleotides: TGTGCCAGCAGTTTTGCGGGGTTCGGCTACGAGCAGTACTTC.

This sequence joins TRBV6-1 and TRBJ2-5; TRBD2 agrees at 8 bases. V lost 2 bases and J lost 4; bases outside the gene matches: 9. CDR1 is MNHNS and CDR2 is SASEGT in the germline V gene. The CDR3 spans 16 residues. The chain's CDR3 is CASSENSGSGSETQYF. The CDR3, as DNA: TGTGCCAGCAGTGAAAACAGCGGGAGTGGGTCAGAGACCCAGTACTTC.

The rearrangement uses TRBV19 and TRBJ2-7; 8 bases are a match to TRBD1. The CDR3 covers 18 residues. Per germline, CDR1 LNHDA and CDR2 SQIVND (reference sequence). With V trimmed by 1 base and J by 0 bases, 11 bases remained unmatched. CDR3 DNA: TGTGCCAGTAGTATAGGTCACCTCGGGACAGGTCCCTCCTACGAGCAGTACTTC. Its translation is CASSIGHLGTGPSYEQYF.